This T cell receptor beta chain derives from a study of T cells in Graves' hyperthyroidism and ophthalmopathy. This clonotype has just a few counts. Its antigen is still unknown. General observations from the study: Ophthalmopathy was told apart from stable hyperthyroidism by a 13 V-J model.

TCR beta CDR3 regions were amplified from RNA. The study used the HTBI primer set for a first-round RT-PCR of the TCR CDR3. MiXCR, run by TCRdb on the multiplex PCR reads, gives a single entry per CDR3 protein. This table has around 300,000 distinct CDR3 sequences, approximately 13% appearing once. Diagnoses were made from clinical symptoms, serum measures (thyroxine and TRAb), thyroid ultrasound and orbital computed tomography. The CDR3 consists of 11 residues. Germline V lookup: CDR1 GTSNPN, CDR2 SVGIG (reference sequence). Trimming took 4 bases from V and 0 from J, leaving 4 bases between them. The receptor was isolated from a woman aged 25 to 45 with Graves' hyperthyroidism. The chain recombines TRBV30 with TRBJ2-7; D remains unclear. The specimen was blood. Here the CDR3 DNA reads TGTGCCTGGACGGACTCCTACGAGCAGTACTTC. Protein sequence: CAWTDSYEQYF. The whole variable domain, remainder taken from reference TRBV30 and TRBJ2-7, is SQTIHQWPATLVQPVGSPLSLECTVEGTSNPNLYWYRQAAGRGLQLLFYSVGIGQISSEVPQNLSASRPQDRQFILSSKKLLLSDSGFYLCAWTDSYEQYFGPGTRLTVT.